This TCR beta chain originates from a study of T cells after yellow fever vaccination. Study context: Those fractions that held only low numbers of cells were prepared using the SMART-Seq v4 Ultra Low Input RNA kit.

Regarding the study as a whole: Reappearance after the booster was observed for most primary-vaccination clones (around 95% CD4, almost 90% CD8). When the response was secondary, it was weaker but reached its peak faster, day 5 versus 15.

V was trimmed by 5 bases and J by 2 bases, leaving 9 bases between them. CDR1 SQVTM and CDR2 ANQGSEA come from the germline V gene. There are 13 residues in the CDR3. This clonotype was found many times. No antigen is known for it. TCRdb itself ran the 5' RACE reads through MiXCR, one entry per CDR3 protein. The data contain more than 200,000 distinct CDR3 sequences, roughly 3.5% of them singletons. The TCR comes from a man between 18 and 29 years old who received the YFV17D yellow fever vaccine. The V call is TRBV29-1, the J call TRBJ2-2; D remains ambiguous. Sequenced material: PBMCs, taken 15 days after the yellow fever booster vaccination. The CDR3 DNA follows: TGCAGCGTTTTGGTGACCAACACCGGGGAGCTGTTTTTT. Translation gives CSVLVTNTGELFF.